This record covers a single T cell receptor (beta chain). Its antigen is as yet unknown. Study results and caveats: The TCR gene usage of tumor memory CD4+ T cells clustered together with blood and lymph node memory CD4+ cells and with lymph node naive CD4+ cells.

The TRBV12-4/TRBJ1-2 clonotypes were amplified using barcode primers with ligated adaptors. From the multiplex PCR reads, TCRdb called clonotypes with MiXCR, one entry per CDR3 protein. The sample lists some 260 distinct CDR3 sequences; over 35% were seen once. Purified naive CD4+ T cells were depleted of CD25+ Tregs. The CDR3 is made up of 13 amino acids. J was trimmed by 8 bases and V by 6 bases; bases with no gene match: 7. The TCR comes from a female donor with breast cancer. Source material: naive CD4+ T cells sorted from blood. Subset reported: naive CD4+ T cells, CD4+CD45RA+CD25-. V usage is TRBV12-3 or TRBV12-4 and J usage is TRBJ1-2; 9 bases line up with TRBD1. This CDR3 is CASSPRTGDGYTF. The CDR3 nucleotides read TGTGCCAGCAGCCCGAGGACAGGGGACGGCTACACCTTC.